The sequence of this T cell receptor beta chain was determined in a study of naive and memory T cell subsets. This clonotype occurred many times. What it binds is not known. Whole-study results and caveats: In naive cells, over 95% of TCR sequences were seen only once. TCR abundance followed a power law differing between naive and memory subsets.

The beta constant-region primer was an equimolar mix of two oligonucleotides covering TRBC1 and TRBC2. The ligated cDNA underwent four PCR rounds using SP2 and nested alpha and beta constant-region primers. TCRdb processed the UMI-ligation and nested PCR reads anew with MiXCR; each CDR3 protein has one entry. The sample yields some 82,000 distinct CDR3 sequences, 8% to 9.5% seen once. This receptor was identified in a human donor in good health. The sequenced sample consisted of naive CD8+ T cells from blood.

The CDR3 DNA reads as TGTGCCAGCAGTTTCGAAACTGAAGCTTTCTTT. This gives the protein CASSFETEAFF. The J gene is TRBJ1-1, the V gene TRBV12-3 or TRBV12-4; D uncertain. Trimming left V 3 bases short and J 5 bases short, with 4 bases between. The CDR3 runs 11 residues.